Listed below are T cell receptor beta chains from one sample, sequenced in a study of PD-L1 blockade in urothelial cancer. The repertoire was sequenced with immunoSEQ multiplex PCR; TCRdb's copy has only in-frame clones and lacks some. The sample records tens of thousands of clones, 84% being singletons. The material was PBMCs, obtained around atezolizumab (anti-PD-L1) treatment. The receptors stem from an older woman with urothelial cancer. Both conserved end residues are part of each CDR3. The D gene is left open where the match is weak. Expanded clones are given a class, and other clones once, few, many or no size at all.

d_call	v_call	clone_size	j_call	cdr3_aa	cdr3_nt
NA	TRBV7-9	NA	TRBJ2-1	CASSFSPSVRYNEQFF	TGTGCCAGCAGCTTCTCACCCTCGGTACGATACAATGAGCAGTTCTTC
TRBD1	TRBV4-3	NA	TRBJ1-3	CASSLRDRASGNTIYF	TGCGCCAGCAGCCTACGTGACAGGGCATCTGGAAACACCATATATTTT
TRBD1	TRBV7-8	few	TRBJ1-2	CAVPGQGGYGYTF	TGTGCCGTACCGGGACAGGGTGGGTATGGCTACACCTTC
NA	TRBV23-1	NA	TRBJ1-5	CASTTRGHHYSNQPQHF	TGCGCCAGCACGACCAGGGGACACCATTATAGCAATCAGCCCCAGCATTTT
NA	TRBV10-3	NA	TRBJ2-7	CAISTVTGGSYEQYF	TGTGCCATCAGTACGGTGACCGGGGGCTCCTACGAGCAGTACTTC
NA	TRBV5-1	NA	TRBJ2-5	CASTRLPGVGETQYF	TGCGCCAGCACCCGGCTCCCGGGGGTGGGAGAGACCCAGTACTTC
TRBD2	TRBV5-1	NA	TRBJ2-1	CASSLGGAGGRNEQFF	TGCGCCAGCAGCTTGGGAGGGGCGGGAGGCCGGAATGAGCAGTTCTTC
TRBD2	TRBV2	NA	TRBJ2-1	CASSRSGRNYNEQFF	TGTGCCAGCAGTCGTAGCGGGAGGAACTACAATGAGCAGTTCTTC
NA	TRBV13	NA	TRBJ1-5	CASSLGGGNQPQHF	TGTGCCAGCAGCTTAGGAGGGGGCAATCAGCCCCAGCATTTT
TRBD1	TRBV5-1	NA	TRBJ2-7	CASSLIRDRGYEQYF	TGCGCCAGCAGCCTTATCCGGGACAGGGGCTACGAGCAGTACTTC
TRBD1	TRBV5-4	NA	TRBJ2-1	CASSSKRGGNYNEQFF	TGTGCCAGCAGCTCGAAGAGAGGGGGCAACTACAATGAGCAGTTCTTC
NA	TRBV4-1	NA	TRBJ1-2	CASSQEGVGGYTF	TGCGCCAGCAGCCAGGAAGGGGTAGGCGGCTACACCTTC
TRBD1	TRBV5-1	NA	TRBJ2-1	CASSLIRGSYNEQFF	TGCGCCAGCAGCTTGATCAGGGGGTCCTACAATGAGCAGTTCTTC
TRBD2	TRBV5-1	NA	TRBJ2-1	CASSRWRTSGYNEQFF	TGCGCCAGCAGTCGTTGGAGGACTAGCGGCTACAATGAGCAGTTCTTC
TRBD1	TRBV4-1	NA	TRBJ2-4	CASSQDSPYDRGEIDIQYF	TGCGCCAGCAGCCAAGATTCTCCCTATGACAGGGGAGAGATCGACATTCAGTACTTC
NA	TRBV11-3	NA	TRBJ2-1	CASSLHSNNEQFF	TGTGCCAGCAGCTTACACAGCAACAATGAGCAGTTCTTC
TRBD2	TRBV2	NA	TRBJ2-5	CASGGGRAKEETQYF	TGTGCCAGCGGGGGCGGGAGGGCCAAGGAAGAGACCCAGTACTTC
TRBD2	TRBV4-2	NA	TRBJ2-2	CASSQALVGLAGSTGELFF	TGTGCCAGCAGCCAAGCATTAGTGGGACTAGCGGGAAGCACCGGGGAGCTGTTTTTT
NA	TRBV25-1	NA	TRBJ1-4	CASSFGQLNEKLFF	TGTGCCAGCAGCTTCGGACAGCTTAATGAAAAACTGTTTTTT
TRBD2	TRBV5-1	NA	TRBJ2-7	CASSLGGGTSEQYF	TGCGCCAGCAGCTTGGGGGGGGGTACCTCCGAGCAGTACTTC
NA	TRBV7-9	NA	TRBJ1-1	CASSLVAQRNTEAFF	TGTGCCAGCAGCTTAGTCGCTCAGCGTAACACTGAAGCTTTCTTT
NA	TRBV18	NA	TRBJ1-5	CASSPSGLSNQPQHF	TGTGCCAGCTCACCAAGCGGACTTAGCAATCAGCCCCAGCATTTT
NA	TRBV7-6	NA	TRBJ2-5	CASSSPSVSQETQYF	TGTGCCAGCAGCTCACCCAGCGTGTCTCAAGAGACCCAGTACTTC
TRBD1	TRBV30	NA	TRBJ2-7	CAWMTGTGWNEQYF	TGTGCCTGGATGACCGGGACAGGTTGGAACGAGCAGTACTTC
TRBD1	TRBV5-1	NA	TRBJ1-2	CASSLSGGTATYGYTF	TGCGCCAGCAGCTTAAGCGGGGGGACAGCCACCTATGGCTACACCTTC
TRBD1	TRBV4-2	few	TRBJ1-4	CASSQGDRTNEKLFF	TGTGCCAGCAGCCAAGGGGACAGGACCAATGAAAAACTGTTTTTT
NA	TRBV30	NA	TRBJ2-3	CAWTPGGPPDTQYF	TGTGCCTGGACCCCCGGGGGGCCCCCAGATACGCAGTATTTT
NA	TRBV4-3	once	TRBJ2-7	CASSQEALRGGTYEQYF	TGCGCCAGCAGCCAAGAGGCTCTTAGGGGGGGGACATACGAGCAGTACTTC
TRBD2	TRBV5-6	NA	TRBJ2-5	CASSLKPGLAGVETQYF	TGTGCCAGCAGCTTGAAACCGGGACTAGCGGGAGTTGAGACCCAGTACTTC
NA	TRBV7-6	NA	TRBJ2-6	CASSPQTSGANVLTF	TGTGCCAGCAGCCCACAGACCTCTGGGGCCAACGTCCTGACTTTC
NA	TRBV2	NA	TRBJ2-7	CAGRRDFDVEQYF	TGTGCCGGGCGACGGGACTTTGATGTGGAGCAGTACTTC
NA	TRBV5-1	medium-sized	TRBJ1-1	CASSLSGLNTEAFF	TGCGCCAGCAGCTTGTCAGGCCTGAACACTGAAGCTTTCTTT
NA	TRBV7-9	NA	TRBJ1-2	CASSLAGGYGYTF	TGTGCCAGCAGCTTAGCGGGGGGCTATGGCTACACCTTC
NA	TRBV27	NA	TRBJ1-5	CASSLRRHSNQPQHF	TGTGCCAGCAGTTTAAGGAGGCATAGCAATCAGCCCCAGCATTTT
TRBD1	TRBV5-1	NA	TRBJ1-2	CASSLAGDRGDGYTF	TGCGCCAGCAGCTTGGCCGGGGACAGGGGCGATGGCTACACCTTC
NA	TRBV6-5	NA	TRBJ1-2	CASSPGGAGNYGYTF	TGTGCCAGCAGCCCGGGGGGAGCGGGGAACTATGGCTACACCTTC
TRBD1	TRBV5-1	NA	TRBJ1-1	CASSSQGADTEAFF	TGCGCCAGCAGCTCACAGGGGGCAGACACTGAAGCTTTCTTT
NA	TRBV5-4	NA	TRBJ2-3	CASSLAAGLSTDTQYF	TGTGCCAGCAGCTTGGCTGCGGGGCTTAGCACAGATACGCAGTATTTT
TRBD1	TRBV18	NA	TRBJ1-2	CASSPTQGSYGYTF	TGTGCCAGCTCACCAACACAGGGGAGCTATGGCTACACCTTC
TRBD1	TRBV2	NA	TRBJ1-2	CASSQDRGLYGYTF	TGTGCCAGCAGTCAAGACAGGGGTCTCTATGGCTACACCTTC
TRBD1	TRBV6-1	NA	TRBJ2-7	CASSEEGTGGVYEQYF	TGTGCCAGCAGTGAAGAGGGAACAGGGGGCGTCTACGAGCAGTACTTC
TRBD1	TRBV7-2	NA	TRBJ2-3	CASSFLPGQVGDTQYF	TGTGCCAGCAGCTTCTTACCGGGACAGGTGGGGGATACGCAGTATTTT
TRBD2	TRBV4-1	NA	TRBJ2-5	CASSQQGLALETQYF	TGCGCCAGCAGCCAACAGGGACTAGCTCTGGAGACCCAGTACTTC
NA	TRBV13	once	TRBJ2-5	CASGREETQYF	TGTGCCAGCGGCAGGGAAGAGACCCAGTACTTC
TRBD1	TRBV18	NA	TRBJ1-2	CASSLQPTGFYGYTF	TGTGCCAGCTCACTCCAACCGACAGGGTTCTATGGCTACACCTTC
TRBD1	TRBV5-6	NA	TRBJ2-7	CASSLGVGQGYEQYF	TGTGCCAGCAGCTTGGGGGTGGGACAGGGATACGAGCAGTACTTC
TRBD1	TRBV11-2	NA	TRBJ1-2	CASSVGQGLYGYTF	TGTGCCAGCAGCGTAGGACAGGGGCTTTATGGCTACACCTTC
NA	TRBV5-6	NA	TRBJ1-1	CASSPRAGALNTEAFF	TGTGCCAGCAGCCCGAGGGCAGGCGCTTTGAACACTGAAGCTTTCTTT
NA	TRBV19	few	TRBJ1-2	CASSIAGAYGYTF	TGTGCCAGTAGTATTGCGGGGGCGTATGGCTACACCTTC
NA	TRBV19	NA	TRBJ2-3	CASSALADTQYF	TGTGCCAGTAGTGCTCTAGCGGATACGCAGTATTTT
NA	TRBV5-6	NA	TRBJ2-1	CASSLVGGASSYNEQFF	TGTGCCAGCAGCTTGGTTGGAGGCGCGAGCTCCTACAATGAGCAGTTCTTC
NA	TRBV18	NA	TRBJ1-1	CASSPTGYTEAFF	TGTGCCAGCTCACCAACAGGGTACACTGAAGCTTTCTTT
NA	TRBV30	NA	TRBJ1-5	CAWSVQGNQPQHF	TGTGCCTGGAGTGTCCAGGGCAATCAGCCCCAGCATTTT
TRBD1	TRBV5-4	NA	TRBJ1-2	CASSLETGNYGYTF	TGTGCCAGCAGCTTGGAGACAGGGAACTATGGCTACACCTTC
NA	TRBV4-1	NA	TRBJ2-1	CASMGRATYNEQFF	TGCGCCAGCATGGGCAGGGCCACCTACAATGAGCAGTTCTTC
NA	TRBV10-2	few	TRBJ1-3	CASRPAGVSGNTIYF	TGCGCCAGCAGACCCGCCGGGGTCTCTGGAAACACCATATATTTT
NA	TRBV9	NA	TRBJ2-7	CASSVDPSGSEQYF	TGTGCCAGCAGCGTAGATCCCTCGGGGAGCGAGCAGTACTTC
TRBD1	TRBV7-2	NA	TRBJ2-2	CASSLRGQGAGTGELFF	TGTGCCAGCAGCTTAAGGGGACAGGGGGCCGGCACCGGGGAGCTGTTTTTT
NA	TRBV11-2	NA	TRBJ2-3	CASSLGALVGTDTQYF	TGTGCCAGCAGCTTAGGAGCACTAGTCGGGACAGATACGCAGTATTTT